This TCR beta chain was sequenced during a study of response to subunit inactivated influenza vaccine. TCRdb reanalysed the RT-PCR reads using MiXCR and keeps one entry per CDR3 protein. The table shows more than 150,000 distinct CDR3 sequences, with about 9.3% occurring only once. This clonotype was picked up a small number of times. Its target is unknown. The germline gives CDR1 LGHDT, CDR2 YNNKEL (reference sequence). The CDR3 is 19 amino acids. Trimming removed 0 bases from V and 0 bases from J, with 15 bases in between. Findings and limits, study-wide: With each seasonal influenza vaccination, the authors suggested, few new T cells are recruited.

This TCR was sampled from a man aged 45-60 years who received an inactivated influenza vaccine. The sequences come from non-naive T cells sorted from PBMCs, collected on the day of vaccination. This chain joins TRBV3-1 and TRBJ2-6; D is possibly TRBD2 (7 bases). CDR3 nucleotides: TGTGCCAGCAGCCAAGATTTCGGGGGGCATTACTCTGGGGCCAACGTCCTGACTTTC. Its translation is CASSQDFGGHYSGANVLTF.